Below are 21 T cell receptor beta chains sequenced from a single sample in a study of blood T cell repertoires in COVID-19. Using immunoSEQ multiplex PCR, the repertoire was profiled, and TCRdb retains in-frame clones only, with some absent. The sample holds fewer than 65,000 clones, about 80% seen once. The sample taken for sequencing was peripheral blood. These receptor sequences come from a human donor in a cohort sampled during active COVID-19.

The gene calls are TRBV27 and TRBJ2-2; D gene unclear. CDR3 length equals 15 residues. Per germline, CDR1 MNHEY and CDR2 SMNVEV (reference sequence). V lost 3 bases and J lost 1, with 9 bases in between. The CDR3 reads CASSLLPVNTGELFF. Here the CDR3 DNA reads TGTGCCAGCAGTTTGCTGCCAGTGAACACCGGGGAGCTGTTTTTT.

The genes are TRBV27 and TRBJ2-3, with TRBD2 matching over 10 bases. Germline assignment: CDR1 MNHEY and CDR2 SMNVEV (reference sequence). Trimming took 7 bases from V and 4 from J; bases not matched to a gene: 5. This CDR3 has 14 residues. CDR3 loop: CASKTSGKSDTQYF. The CDR3 region has the DNA TGTGCCAGCAAAACTAGCGGGAAATCAGATACGCAGTATTTT.

This chain joins TRBV21-1 and TRBJ2-1; TRBD2 is the table's D call, not checked against the DNA. TRBV21-1 has pseudogene status. The CDR3 contains 19 residues. In nucleotides, the CDR3 is TGTGCCAGCAGAAAGGGGCGGGGGACACGGTGCCGGGGCGACAATGAGCAGTTCTTC. Translation: CASRKGRGTRCRGDNEQFF.

J is TRBJ2-5 and V is TRBV5-4, with 12 nucleotides matching TRBD2. From germline, CDR1 is SGHNT and CDR2 YYREEE (reference sequence). The J segment lost 5 bases and the V segment lost 3 bases, leaving 8 bases of the junction unmatched. The length of the CDR3 is 16 residues. The CDR3 coding sequence is TGTGCCAGCAGCTCGCCCCTAGCGGGGGGGCTGGAGACCCAGTACTTC. Its protein product is CASSSPLAGGLETQYF. The whole variable domain, filled in from reference TRBV5-4 and TRBJ2-5, reads ETGVTQSPTHLIKTRGQQVTLRCSSQSGHNTVSWYQQALGQGPQFIFQYYREEENGRGNFPPRFSGLQFPNYSSELNVNALELDDSALYLCASSSPLAGGLETQYFGPGTRLLVL.

This clone occurred a few times. The CDR3 protein is CASSIRQTSGWANNEQFF. CDR3 DNA sequence: TGTGCCAGTAGTATACGCCAGACTAGCGGGTGGGCCAACAATGAGCAGTTCTTC. This chain joins TRBV19 and TRBJ2-1; 10 bases match TRBD2. Germline CDR1 is LNHDA and CDR2 is SQIVND (reference sequence). The CDR3 is 18 residues long. Trimming removed 2 bases from V and 5 bases from J; junction bases left unmatched: 12.

The gene calls are TRBV5-1 and TRBJ2-1, with TRBD2 identical over 12 bases. CDR3 size: 17 residues. The V segment lost 6 bases and the J segment 3 bases; nucleotides outside the gene matches: 10. Germline V gene sequence: CDR1 SGHRS, CDR2 YFSETQ. The CDR3 nucleotides are TGCGCCAGCATGTCGTCTAGCGGGGGGGCTAGCTACAATGAGCAGTTCTTC. This codes for CASMSSSGGASYNEQFF.

The genes are TRBV7-9 and TRBJ1-6, with 10 bases aligning to TRBD1. The germline gives CDR1 SEHNR, CDR2 FQNEAQ (reference sequence). V lost 5 bases and J lost 8; bases outside the gene matches: 3. CDR3 length: 14 amino acids. The CDR3 protein is CASSLGTGDSPLHF. Written as DNA, the CDR3 is TGTGCCAGCAGCCTCGGGACAGGGGATTCACCCCTCCACTTT.

The CDR3 loop reads CASSFSINLPGEGYGYTF. The CDR3, as DNA: TGTGCCAGCAGCTTTTCTATTAATTTACCAGGGGAAGGCTATGGCTACACCTTC. This rearrangement joins TRBV7-8 to TRBJ1-2; a possible D gene is TRBD1 (6 bases). The CDR3 is made up of 18 amino acids. V shed 3 bases and J shed 4 bases, with 24 bases lying between them. Germline CDR1 SGHVS, CDR2 FQNEAQ.

The chain carries TRBV7-3 and TRBJ2-1; 9 nucleotides line up with TRBD1. V lost 6 bases, J lost 2 bases, and 5 bases stayed unmatched. CDR3 length equals 15 residues. Germline V lookup: CDR1 SGHTA, CDR2 FQGTGA. CDR3 bases: TGTGCCAGCAGTTGGGGGACAGGGCCCTACAATGAGCAGTTCTTC. Its translation: CASSWGTGPYNEQFF.

The V and J genes are TRBV27 and TRBJ1-2; D gene unclear. The germline CDR1 and CDR2 sequences are MNHEY and SMNVEV (reference sequence). The CDR3 is made up of 14 amino acids. V shed 4 bases and J shed 0 bases, with 9 bases lying between them. CDR3 residues: CASSSTVTNYGYTF. The DNA for the CDR3 is TGTGCCAGCAGTTCCACAGTTACTAACTATGGCTACACCTTC.

The rearrangement joins TRBV4-3 to TRBJ2-7; D may be TRBD1 (5 bases). Germline CDR1 reads LGHNA; CDR2 reads YSLEER. Trimming shortened V by 0 bases and J by 4 bases, and 13 bases separated the two germline ends. The CDR3 covers 15 residues. CDR3 coding DNA: TGCGCCAGCAGCCAAGATTTCGCAGGGAAGTACGAGCAGTACTTC. Its protein product is CASSQDFAGKYEQYF.

The chain links TRBV2 to TRBJ2-3; D may be TRBD2 (5 bases). From germline, CDR1 is SNHLY and CDR2 FYNNEI. CDR3 length: 13 residues. The CDR3 spells CAKAGEGSDTQYF. In DNA, the CDR3 is TGTGCAAAAGCTGGCGAGGGTTCAGATACGCAGTATTTT.

Of note for this clone: An end of the junction does not agree with germline; a read error may underlie this. V usage is TRBV7-7 and J usage is TRBJ2-2; 8 nucleotides align to TRBD2. The germline CDR1 and CDR2 sequences are SSHAT and FNYEAQ (reference sequence). This CDR3 spans 14 amino acids. Written as DNA, the CDR3 is TGTGCTAGCAGCCCAGGCGGGGGGTCCGGGGAGCTGTTTTTT. It specifies CASSPGGGSGELFF. The full variable domain, with the rest looked up from reference TRBV7-7 and TRBJ2-2, is GAGVSQSPRYKVTKRGQDVTLRCDPISSHATLYWYQQALGQGPEFLTYFNYEAQPDKSGLPSDRFSAERPEGSISTLTIQRTEQRDSAMYRCASSPGGGSGELFFGEGSRLTVL.

This clone was detected only once. This rearrangement joins TRBV20-1 to TRBJ2-3; D gene ambiguous. The CDR3 has 9 residues. The germline CDR1 and CDR2 sequences are DFQATT and SNEGSKA (reference sequence). V was pared by 8 bases and J by 5 bases, with 5 bases between. This chain's CDR3 is CSSRDTQYF. For the CDR3, the DNA is TGCAGTTCGAGAGATACGCAGTATTTT.

The CDR3 loop is CASSFRTSGGEETQYF. DNA of the CDR3: TGTGCCAGCAGCTTCCGGACTAGCGGGGGGGAAGAGACCCAGTACTTC. This chain joins TRBV7-6 and TRBJ2-5, with 15 nucleotides matching TRBD2. The germline gives CDR1 SGHVS, CDR2 FNYEAQ. J gave up 3 bases and V 3 bases, and 2 bases lay outside the gene matches. This CDR3 contains 16 residues. The complete variable domain, with remaining parts taken from reference TRBV7-6 and TRBJ2-5, reads GAGVSQSPRYKVTKRGQDVALRCDPISGHVSLYWYRQALGQGPEFLTYFNYEAQQDKSGLPNDRFSAERPEGSISTLTIQRTEQRDSAMYRCASSFRTSGGEETQYFGPGTRLLVL.

This chain joins TRBV9 and TRBJ2-7, with D possibly being TRBD2 (6 bases). V lost 5 bases, J lost 9 bases, and 15 bases lay in between. CDR3 length: 12 residues. Germline-derived CDR1 and CDR2 are SGDLS and YYNGEE. CDR3 nucleotide sequence: TGTGCCAGCAGTCGGGACTCCCCTGTGCAGTACTTC. Translation: CASSRDSPVQYF. Using reference TRBV9 and TRBJ2-7 for the parts outside the CDR3, the full variable domain is DSGVTQTPKHLITATGQRVTLRCSPRSGDLSVYWYQQSLDQGLQFLIQYYNGEERAKGNILERFSAQQFPDLHSELNLSSLELGDSALYFCASSRDSPVQYFGPGTRLTVT.

The gene calls are TRBV6-5 and TRBJ2-5, with 9 bases fitting TRBD2. Germline CDR1 is MNHEY and CDR2 is SVGAGI. V trimming: 6 bases; J trimming: 7 bases; junction bases outside the gene matches: 6. This CDR3 region has 13 residues. This CDR3 reads CASREPGLATQYF. CDR3 nucleotides: TGTGCCAGCAGAGAGCCGGGACTAGCGACCCAGTACTTC.

V is TRBV4-2 and J is TRBJ2-3, with TRBD2 identical over 9 bases. The CDR3 length is 15 residues. Trimming removed 3 bases from V and 5 bases from J; junction bases left unmatched: 6. CDR1 is LGHNA and CDR2 is YNFKEQ in the germline V gene. The CDR3: CASSQGSGREDTQYF. DNA for the CDR3: TGTGCCAGCAGCCAGGGTAGCGGGAGAGAAGATACGCAGTATTTT.

The chain carries TRBV10-3 and TRBJ1-1; possible D gene TRBD1, 5 bases. The CDR3 totals 12 residues. V shed 2 bases and J shed 7 bases, with 8 bases lying between them. Germline V gene data show CDR1 as ENHRY and CDR2 as SYGVKD. The CDR3 bases are TGTGCCATCAGTGAGGGGGCAGTTGAAGCTTTCTTT. It yields the protein CAISEGAVEAFF.

The V call is TRBV27, the J call TRBJ1-2; 8 positions match TRBD1. This CDR3 is built from 14 residues. In germline, CDR1 is MNHEY, CDR2 SMNVEV (reference sequence). Losses at the gene ends were 4 bases for V and 8 bases for J; bases not matched to a gene: 9. In DNA form, the CDR3 reads TGTGCCAGCAGTTCCCTGACAGGGGTCGACGGCTACACCTTC. It codes for CASSSLTGVDGYTF.

The chain joins TRBV15 to TRBJ1-3, with D perhaps matching TRBD1 (5 bases). The CDR3 has 15 amino acids. Germline V gene lookup returns CDR1 LNHNV and CDR2 YYDKDF (reference sequence). The V and J ends lost 4 bases and 2 bases respectively, with 12 bases between them. Written as DNA, the CDR3 is TGTGCCACCAGCAAGGGGCGTACAACTGGAAACACCATATATTTT. Translation: CATSKGRTTGNTIYF.